This TCR beta chain came from a study of blood T cells in healthy people across ages. Study-wide findings and caveats: Percentage of naive T cells showed a strong correlation with TCR beta diversity. TCR beta diversity, measured per million T cells, fell in a roughly linear way with age.

The CDR3 is made up of 13 amino acids. Trimming pared 0 bases from V and 9 bases from J, leaving 11 bases between. Germline CDR1 and CDR2: MGHRA and YSYEKL. Every donor provided approximately 9.2 milliliters of peripheral blood. A second PCR, run for roughly 7 to 11 cycles, used a sample-barcoded 5' primer plus a J-beta primer mix. TCRdb re-analysed the 5' RACE reads in MiXCR, keeping a single row per CDR3 protein. The sample includes some 900,000 distinct CDR3 sequences, around 46% of them seen just once. Of note for this clonotype: What it binds is unknown.

Sequencing was done on a sample of blood. The chain links TRBV4-1 to TRBJ1-2; D uncertain. The clonotype originates from a man between 25 and 39 years old in good health. The chain's CDR3 is CASSQELAGRYTF. As DNA, the CDR3 is TGCGCCAGCAGCCAAGAATTAGCAGGTCGCTACACCTTC.